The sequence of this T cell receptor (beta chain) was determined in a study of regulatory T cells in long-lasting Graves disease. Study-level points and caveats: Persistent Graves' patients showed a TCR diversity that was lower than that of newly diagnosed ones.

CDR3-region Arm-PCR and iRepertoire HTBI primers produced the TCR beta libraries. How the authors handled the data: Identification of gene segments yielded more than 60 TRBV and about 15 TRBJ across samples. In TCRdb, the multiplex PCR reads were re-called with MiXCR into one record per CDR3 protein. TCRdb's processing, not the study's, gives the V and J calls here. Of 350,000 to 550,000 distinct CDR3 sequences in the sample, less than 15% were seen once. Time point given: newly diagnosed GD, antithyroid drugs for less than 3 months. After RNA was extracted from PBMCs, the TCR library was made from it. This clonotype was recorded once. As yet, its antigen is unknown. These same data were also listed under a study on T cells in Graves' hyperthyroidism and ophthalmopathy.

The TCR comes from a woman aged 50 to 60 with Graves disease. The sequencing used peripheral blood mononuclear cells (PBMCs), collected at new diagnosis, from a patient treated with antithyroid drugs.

CDR3 nucleotides: TGCGCCAGCAGCCATGGACAGATCAGCGGCTCCTACAATGAGCAGTTCTTC. This translates into CASSHGQISGSYNEQFF. V is TRBV5-1 and J is TRBJ2-1; D might be TRBD1 (6 bases). Deletions cut 4 bases from V and 0 bases from J, with 17 bases between. The CDR3 runs to 17 residues. The germline CDR1 and CDR2 sequences are SGHRS and YFSETQ.